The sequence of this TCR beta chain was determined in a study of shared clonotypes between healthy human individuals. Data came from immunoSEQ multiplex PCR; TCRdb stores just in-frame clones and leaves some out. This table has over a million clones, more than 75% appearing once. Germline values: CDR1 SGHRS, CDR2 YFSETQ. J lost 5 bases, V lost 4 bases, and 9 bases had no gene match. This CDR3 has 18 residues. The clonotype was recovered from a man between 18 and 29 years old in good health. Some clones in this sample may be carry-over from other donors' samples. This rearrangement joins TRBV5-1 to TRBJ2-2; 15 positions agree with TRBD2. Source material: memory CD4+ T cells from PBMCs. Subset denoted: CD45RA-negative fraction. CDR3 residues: CASSPGTSGRRGTGELFF. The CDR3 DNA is TGCGCCAGCAGCCCTGGGACTAGCGGGAGGAGAGGTACCGGGGAGCTGTTTTTT.